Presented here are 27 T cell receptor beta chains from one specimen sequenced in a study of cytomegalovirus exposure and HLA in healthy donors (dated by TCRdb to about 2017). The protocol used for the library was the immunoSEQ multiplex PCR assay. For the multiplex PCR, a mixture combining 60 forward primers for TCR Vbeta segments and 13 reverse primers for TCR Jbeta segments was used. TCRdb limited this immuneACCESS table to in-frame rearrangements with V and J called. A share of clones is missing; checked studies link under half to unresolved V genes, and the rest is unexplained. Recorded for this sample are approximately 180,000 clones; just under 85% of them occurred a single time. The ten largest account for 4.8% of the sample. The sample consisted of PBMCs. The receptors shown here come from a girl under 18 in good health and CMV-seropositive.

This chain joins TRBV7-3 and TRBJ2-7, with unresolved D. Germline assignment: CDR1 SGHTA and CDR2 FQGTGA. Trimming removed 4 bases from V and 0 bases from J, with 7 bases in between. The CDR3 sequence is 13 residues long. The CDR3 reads CASSSSGSYEQYF. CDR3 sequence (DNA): TGTGCCAGCAGCTCCAGTGGCTCCTACGAGCAGTACTTC.

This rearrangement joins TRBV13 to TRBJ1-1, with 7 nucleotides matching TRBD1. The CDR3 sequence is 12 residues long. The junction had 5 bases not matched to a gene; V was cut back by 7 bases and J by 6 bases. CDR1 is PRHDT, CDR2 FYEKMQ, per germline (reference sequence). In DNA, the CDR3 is TGTGCCAGCACCCTAGACAGGGCTGAAGCTTTCTTT. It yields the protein CASTLDRAEAFF.

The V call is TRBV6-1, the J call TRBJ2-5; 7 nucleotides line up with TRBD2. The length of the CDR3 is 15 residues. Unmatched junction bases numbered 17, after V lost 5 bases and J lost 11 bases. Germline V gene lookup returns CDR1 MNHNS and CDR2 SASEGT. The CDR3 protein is CASSRVSAGAGEQYF. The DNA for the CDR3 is TGTGCCAGCAGTCGTGTTTCTGCGGGCGCGGGAGAGCAGTACTTC.

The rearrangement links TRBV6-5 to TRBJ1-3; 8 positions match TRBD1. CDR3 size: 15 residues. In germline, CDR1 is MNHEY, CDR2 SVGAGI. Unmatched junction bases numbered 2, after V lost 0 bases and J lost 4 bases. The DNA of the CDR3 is TGTGCCAGCAGTTACTCCAGGGGGCAAGGAAACACCATATATTTT. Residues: CASSYSRGQGNTIYF.

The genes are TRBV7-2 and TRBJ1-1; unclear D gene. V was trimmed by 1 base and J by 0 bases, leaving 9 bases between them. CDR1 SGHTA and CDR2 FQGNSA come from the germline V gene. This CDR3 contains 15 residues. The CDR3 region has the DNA TGTGCCAGCAGCTTAGGCAGTTTCATGAACACTGAAGCTTTCTTT. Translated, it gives CASSLGSFMNTEAFF.

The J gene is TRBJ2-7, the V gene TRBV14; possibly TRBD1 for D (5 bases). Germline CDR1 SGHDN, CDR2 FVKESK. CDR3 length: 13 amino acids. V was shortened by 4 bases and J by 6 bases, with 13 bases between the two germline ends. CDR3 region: CASSLFKTGEQYF. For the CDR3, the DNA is TGTGCCAGCAGCCTATTCAAAACAGGCGAGCAGTACTTC. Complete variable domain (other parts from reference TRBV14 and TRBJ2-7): EAGVTQFPSHSVIEKGQTVTLRCDPISGHDNLYWYRRVMGKEIKFLLHFVKESKQDESGMPNNRFLAERTGGTYSTLKVQPAELEDSGVYFCASSLFKTGEQYFGPGTRLTVT.

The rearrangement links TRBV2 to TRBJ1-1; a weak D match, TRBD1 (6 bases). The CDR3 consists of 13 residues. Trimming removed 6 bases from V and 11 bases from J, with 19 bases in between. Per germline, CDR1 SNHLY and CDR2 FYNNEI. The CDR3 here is CASRTQGEWDAFF. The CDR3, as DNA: TGTGCCAGCAGGACACAGGGTGAGTGGGACGCTTTCTTT.

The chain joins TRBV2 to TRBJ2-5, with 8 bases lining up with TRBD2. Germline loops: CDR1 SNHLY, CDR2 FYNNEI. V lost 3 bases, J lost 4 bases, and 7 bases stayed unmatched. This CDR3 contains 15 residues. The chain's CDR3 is CASSEGVRGAETQYF. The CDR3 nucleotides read TGTGCCAGCAGTGAGGGTGTGCGGGGGGCAGAGACCCAGTACTTC.

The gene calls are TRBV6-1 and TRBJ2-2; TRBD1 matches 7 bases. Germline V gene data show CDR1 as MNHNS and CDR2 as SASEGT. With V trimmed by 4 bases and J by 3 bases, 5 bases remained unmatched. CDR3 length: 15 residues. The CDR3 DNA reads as TGTGCCAGCAGTGCTGGGACAGCTTACACCGGGGAGCTGTTTTTT. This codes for CASSAGTAYTGELFF.

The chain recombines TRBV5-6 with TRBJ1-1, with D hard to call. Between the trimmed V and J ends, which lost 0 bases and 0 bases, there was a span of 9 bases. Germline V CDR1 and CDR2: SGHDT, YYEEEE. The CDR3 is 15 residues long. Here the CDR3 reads CASSLEVGMNTEAFF. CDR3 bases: TGTGCCAGCAGCTTGGAGGTGGGCATGAACACTGAAGCTTTCTTT.

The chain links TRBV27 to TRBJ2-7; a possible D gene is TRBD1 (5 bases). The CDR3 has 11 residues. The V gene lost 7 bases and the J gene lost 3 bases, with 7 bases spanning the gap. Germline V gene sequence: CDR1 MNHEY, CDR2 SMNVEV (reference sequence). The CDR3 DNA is TGTGCCAGCACCCAGGGCTACGAGCAGTACTTC. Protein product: CASTQGYEQYF.

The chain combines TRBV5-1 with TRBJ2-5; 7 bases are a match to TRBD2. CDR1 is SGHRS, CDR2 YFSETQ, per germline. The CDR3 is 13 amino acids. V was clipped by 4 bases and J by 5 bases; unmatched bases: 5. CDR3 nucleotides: TGCGCCAGCAGCGGGGAGGGTAGGGAGACCCAGTACTTC. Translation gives CASSGEGRETQYF.

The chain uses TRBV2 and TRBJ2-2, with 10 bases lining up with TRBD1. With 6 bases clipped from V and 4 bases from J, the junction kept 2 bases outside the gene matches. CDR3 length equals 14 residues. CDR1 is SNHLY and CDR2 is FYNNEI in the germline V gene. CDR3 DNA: TGTGCCAGCAGCGGGACAGGGGTCACCGGGGAGCTGTTTTTT. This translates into CASSGTGVTGELFF.

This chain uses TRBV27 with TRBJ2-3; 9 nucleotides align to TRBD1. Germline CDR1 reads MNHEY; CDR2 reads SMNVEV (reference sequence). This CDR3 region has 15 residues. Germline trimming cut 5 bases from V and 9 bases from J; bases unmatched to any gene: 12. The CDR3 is CASSPRPSGQGTQYF. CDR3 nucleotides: TGTGCCAGCAGTCCGCGCCCCTCCGGACAGGGGACGCAGTATTTT.

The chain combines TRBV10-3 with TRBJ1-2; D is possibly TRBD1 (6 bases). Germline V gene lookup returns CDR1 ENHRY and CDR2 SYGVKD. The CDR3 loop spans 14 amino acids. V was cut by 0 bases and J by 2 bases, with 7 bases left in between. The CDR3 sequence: CAISESGTNYGYTF. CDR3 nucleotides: TGTGCCATCAGTGAGTCAGGGACAAACTATGGCTACACCTTC.

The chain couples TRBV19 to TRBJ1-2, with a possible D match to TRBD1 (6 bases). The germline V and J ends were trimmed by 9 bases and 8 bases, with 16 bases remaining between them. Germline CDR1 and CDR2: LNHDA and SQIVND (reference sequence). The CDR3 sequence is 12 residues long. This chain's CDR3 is CASMPRGYGYTF. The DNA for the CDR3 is TGTGCCAGCATGCCCAGGGGTTACGGCTACACCTTC.

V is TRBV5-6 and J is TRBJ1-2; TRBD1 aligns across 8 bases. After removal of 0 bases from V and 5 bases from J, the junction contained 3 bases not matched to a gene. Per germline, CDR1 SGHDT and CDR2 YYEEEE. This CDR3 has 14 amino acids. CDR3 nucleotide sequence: TGTGCCAGCAGCTTGGTCGGACAGGGATATGGCTACACCTTC. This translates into CASSLVGQGYGYTF.

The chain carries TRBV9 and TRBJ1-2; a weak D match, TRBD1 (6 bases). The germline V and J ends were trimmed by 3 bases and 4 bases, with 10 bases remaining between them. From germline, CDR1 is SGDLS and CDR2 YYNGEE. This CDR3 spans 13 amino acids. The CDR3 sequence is CASSGRDIYGYTF. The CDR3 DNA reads TGTGCCAGCAGCGGAAGGGACATCTATGGCTACACCTTC. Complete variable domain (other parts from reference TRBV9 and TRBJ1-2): DSGVTQTPKHLITATGQRVTLRCSPRSGDLSVYWYQQSLDQGLQFLIQYYNGEERAKGNILERFSAQQFPDLHSELNLSSLELGDSALYFCASSGRDIYGYTFGSGTRLTVV.

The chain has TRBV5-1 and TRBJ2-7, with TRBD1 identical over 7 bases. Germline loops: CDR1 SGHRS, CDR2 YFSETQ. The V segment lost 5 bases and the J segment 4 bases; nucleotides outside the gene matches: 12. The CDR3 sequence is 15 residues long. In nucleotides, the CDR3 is TGCGCCAGCAGTTCCGTTGGGACAGCTATTTACGAGCAGTACTTC. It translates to CASSSVGTAIYEQYF.

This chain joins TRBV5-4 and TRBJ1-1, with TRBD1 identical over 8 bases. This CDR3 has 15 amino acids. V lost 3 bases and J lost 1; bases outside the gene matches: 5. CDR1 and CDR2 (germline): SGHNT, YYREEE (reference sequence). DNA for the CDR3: TGTGCCAGCAGCTCCCGGACAGGGAGGAACACTGAAGCTTTCTTT. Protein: CASSSRTGRNTEAFF.

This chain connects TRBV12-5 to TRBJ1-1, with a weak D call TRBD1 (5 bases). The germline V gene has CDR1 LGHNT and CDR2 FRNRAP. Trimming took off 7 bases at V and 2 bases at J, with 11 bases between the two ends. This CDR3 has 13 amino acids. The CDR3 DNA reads TGTGCTAGTGCCTTACAGGTTAACACTGAAGCTTTCTTT. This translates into CASALQVNTEAFF.

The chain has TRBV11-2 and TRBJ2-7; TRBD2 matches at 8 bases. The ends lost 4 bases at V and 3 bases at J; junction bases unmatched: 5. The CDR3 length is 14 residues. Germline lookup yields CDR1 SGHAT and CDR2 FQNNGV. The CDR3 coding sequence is TGTGCCAGCAGCTCACTAGCGGTGGTCTACGAGCAGTACTTC. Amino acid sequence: CASSSLAVVYEQYF.

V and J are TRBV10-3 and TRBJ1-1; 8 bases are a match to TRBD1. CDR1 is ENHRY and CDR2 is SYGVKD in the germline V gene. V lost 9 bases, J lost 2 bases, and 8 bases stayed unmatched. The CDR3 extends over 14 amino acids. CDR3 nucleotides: TGTGCCATTCGACAGGGGTCCGGAAACACTGAAGCTTTCTTT. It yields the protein CAIRQGSGNTEAFF.

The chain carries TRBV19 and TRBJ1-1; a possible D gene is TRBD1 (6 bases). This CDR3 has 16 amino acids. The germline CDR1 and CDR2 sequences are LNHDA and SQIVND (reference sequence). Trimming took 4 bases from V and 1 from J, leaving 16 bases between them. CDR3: CASSSITGSWNTEAFF. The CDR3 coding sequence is TGTGCCAGTAGTAGTATAACAGGGTCGTGGAACACTGAAGCTTTCTTT.

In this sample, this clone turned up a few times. CDR3 amino acids: CASSYFGRGTNSPLHF. CDR3 coding DNA: TGTGCCAGCAGTTACTTTGGCAGGGGGACTAATTCACCCCTCCACTTT. The chain couples TRBV6-5 to TRBJ1-6; 7 nucleotides agree with TRBD1. The CDR3 spans 16 residues. Germline values: CDR1 MNHEY, CDR2 SVGAGI. Trimming took 1 base from V and 6 from J; bases not matched to a gene: 6.

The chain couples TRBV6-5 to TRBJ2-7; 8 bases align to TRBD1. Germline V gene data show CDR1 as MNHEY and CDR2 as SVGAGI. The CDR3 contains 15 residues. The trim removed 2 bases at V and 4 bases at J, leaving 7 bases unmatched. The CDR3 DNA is TGTGCCAGCAGTTACAGGGAACAGGGGGGATACGAGCAGTACTTC. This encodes CASSYREQGGYEQYF.

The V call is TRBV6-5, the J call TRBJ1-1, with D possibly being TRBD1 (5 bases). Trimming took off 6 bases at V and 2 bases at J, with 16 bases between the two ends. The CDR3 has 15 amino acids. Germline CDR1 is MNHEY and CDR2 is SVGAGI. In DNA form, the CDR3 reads TGTGCCAGCAGGCCCAGGGCGGCAGCAAACACTGAAGCTTTCTTT. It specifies CASRPRAAANTEAFF.